These 22 T cell receptor beta chains originate from one sample sequenced in a study of T cells in localized non-small cell lung cancer. Clones were read by immunoSEQ multiplex PCR, and TCRdb kept only the in-frame ones, dropping some. The data contain fewer than 75,000 clones, 70% to 85% of them seen just once; the ten biggest clones take up 1.3%. Material: peripheral blood, obtained before any cancer treatment. Receptors originate from a female donor aged 60 or older with stage I lung adenocarcinoma.

V is TRBV15 and J is TRBJ2-5; tentative D call: TRBD1 (7 bases). Trimming removed 1 base from V and 7 bases from J, with 25 bases in between. CDR1 is LNHNV, CDR2 YYDKDF, per germline (reference sequence). The length of the CDR3 is 18 residues. The chain's CDR3 is CATSRVAGGILLQWTQYF. The DNA for the CDR3 is TGTGCCACCAGCAGAGTCGCAGGGGGGATTCTGTTACAGTGGACCCAGTACTTC.

V gene TRBV19 combines with J gene TRBJ2-7; tentative D call: TRBD1 (5 bases). CDR3 length: 15 amino acids. The germline V gene has CDR1 LNHDA and CDR2 SQIVND (reference sequence). Trimming pared 1 base from V and 6 bases from J, leaving 16 bases between. CDR3 sequence (DNA): TGTGCCAGTAGTATAGGGGCAGGGAATATCGCCGAGCAGTACTTC. Protein product: CASSIGAGNIAEQYF.

The chain is built from TRBV9 and TRBJ2-7, with D perhaps TRBD1 (5 bases). CDR3 length: 13 amino acids. CDR1 SGDLS and CDR2 YYNGEE come from the germline V gene. Trimming took 0 bases from V and 5 from J, leaving 9 bases between them. CDR3 protein: CASSVAQGHEQYF. The CDR3 DNA reads as TGTGCCAGCAGCGTAGCTCAGGGCCACGAGCAGTACTTC.

The chain combines TRBV5-1 with TRBJ1-1, with a tentative D call TRBD1 (5 bases). The V gene's germline CDR1 is SGHRS and CDR2 YFSETQ. The ends were cut back, 3 bases at V and 0 bases at J, with 18 bases in the middle. CDR3 length: 17 residues. This CDR3 is CASSSTSLGRMNTEAFF. CDR3 DNA sequence: TGCGCCAGCAGCTCGACAAGTCTGGGGCGGATGAACACTGAAGCTTTCTTT.

As for this clone: The junction departs from the called germline gene at one end, perhaps through a read error. This chain uses TRBV7-7 with TRBJ1-3; unclear D gene. The germline CDR1 and CDR2 sequences are SSHAT and FNYEAQ (reference sequence). The CDR3 is 18 amino acids. The CDR3 nucleotides are TGTGCTAGCAGCTTACTGGTTCGGCTTCCCTACTCTGGAAACACCATATATTTT. Its protein is CASSLLVRLPYSGNTIYF.

V and J are TRBV10-1 and TRBJ1-6; tentatively, D is TRBD1 (6 bases). Trimming cost V 7 bases and J 10 bases, with 23 bases left between them. Germline-derived CDR1 and CDR2 are WNHNN and SYGVQD (reference sequence). This CDR3 comprises 16 residues. CDR3 residues: CASIFGGGHNRSPLHF. The CDR3 DNA reads as TGCGCCAGCATTTTTGGGGGGGGCCATAATCGGTCACCCCTCCACTTT.

The rearrangement uses TRBV6-1 and TRBJ2-1; the D gene is possibly TRBD2 (6 bases). The V gene lost 7 bases and the J gene lost 2 bases, with 15 bases spanning the gap. The CDR3 spans 15 residues. From germline, CDR1 is MNHNS and CDR2 SASEGT. CDR3 protein: CASIISGGTYNEQFF. The CDR3 nucleotides are TGTGCCAGCATTATATCTGGCGGGACCTACAATGAGCAGTTCTTC.

This chain links TRBV9 with TRBJ1-3, with 7 bases aligning to TRBD1. V was pared by 5 bases and J by 2 bases, with 10 bases of the junction left unmatched. Germline V gene lookup returns CDR1 SGDLS and CDR2 YYNGEE. This CDR3 spans 16 amino acids. The CDR3 DNA is TGTGCCAGCAGTGAAGCCGGGACAGCTCCTGGAAACACCATATATTTT. Its translation is CASSEAGTAPGNTIYF.

For this clone: Within the sample, other DNA sequences also encode this same CDR3. The chain employs TRBV7-2 and TRBJ2-1; D is uncertain. In germline, CDR1 is SGHTA, CDR2 FQGNSA. The CDR3 length is 12 residues. The V gene lost 2 bases and the J gene lost 10 bases, with 9 bases spanning the gap. For the CDR3, the DNA is TGTGCCAGCAGCTTATTGGACCAGGAGCAGTTCTTC. This translates into CASSLLDQEQFF.

The rearrangement joins TRBV18 to TRBJ2-4; 7 nucleotides match TRBD2. With V trimmed by 3 bases and J by 7 bases, 9 bases remained unmatched. Germline CDR1 KGHSH, CDR2 LQKENI. The CDR3 spans 15 residues. The CDR3 region is CASSPAGVPWNIQYF. CDR3 sequence (DNA): TGTGCCAGCTCACCTGCGGGGGTACCGTGGAACATTCAGTACTTC.

The J gene is TRBJ1-2, the V gene TRBV19; 7 bases fit TRBD1. V lost 7 bases to trimming and J lost 2 bases; unmatched junction nucleotides: 10. CDR3 length equals 15 residues. CDR1 and CDR2 (germline): LNHDA, SQIVND (reference sequence). CDR3 in amino acids: CASTLKGALNYGYTF. In DNA, the CDR3 is TGTGCCAGTACCCTAAAGGGGGCCCTAAACTATGGCTACACCTTC. The full variable domain, its missing parts supplied by reference TRBV19 and TRBJ1-2, is DGGITQSPKYLFRKEGQNVTLSCEQNLNHDAMYWYRQDPGQGLRLIYYSQIVNDFQKGDIAEGYSVSREKKESFPLTVTSAQKNPTAFYLCASTLKGALNYGYTFGSGTRLTVV.

The chain combines TRBV5-4 with TRBJ1-4; a possible D gene is TRBD1 (5 bases). Trimming removed 2 bases from V and 0 bases from J, with 8 bases in between. The CDR3 is made up of 15 amino acids. CDR1 and CDR2 (germline): SGHNT, YYREEE (reference sequence). This CDR3 is CASSFGGSTNEKLFF. The CDR3 nucleotides read TGTGCCAGCAGCTTTGGGGGGTCAACTAATGAAAAACTGTTTTTT.

The rearrangement uses TRBV2 and TRBJ1-2, with 7 bases fitting TRBD1. The germline gives CDR1 SNHLY, CDR2 FYNNEI. This CDR3 has 14 amino acids. V lost 6 bases to trimming and J lost 8 bases; unmatched junction nucleotides: 12. The CDR3 region is CASSFDRDAGGYTF. In DNA form, the CDR3 reads TGTGCCAGCAGCTTTGACAGGGATGCAGGAGGCTACACCTTC.

V gene TRBV2 combines with J gene TRBJ1-4; tentatively, D is TRBD1 (5 bases). Trimming shortened V by 2 bases and J by 12 bases, and 19 bases separated the two germline ends. CDR3 size: 15 residues. The germline gives CDR1 SNHLY, CDR2 FYNNEI. The CDR3 loop is CASSEQGGSPGELFF. CDR3 in DNA: TGTGCCAGCAGTGAACAGGGAGGCTCCCCAGGTGAACTGTTTTTT.

J is TRBJ2-5 and V is TRBV7-9; D gene ambiguous. The V gene's germline CDR1 is SEHNR and CDR2 FQNEAQ (reference sequence). The V end lost 1 base, the J end lost 5 bases, and 5 bases lay between the germline ends. CDR3 length: 12 amino acids. CDR3 coding DNA: TGTGCCAGCAGCTTAGGGTGGGAGACCCAGTACTTC. The encoded protein is CASSLGWETQYF.

This CDR3 reads CASSPRTVYEQYF. CDR3 DNA sequence: TGCGCCAGCAGCCCAAGGACAGTTTACGAGCAGTACTTC. J is TRBJ2-7 and V is TRBV5-1; D is possibly TRBD1 (6 bases). The CDR3 runs to 13 residues. V lost 4 bases, J lost 4 bases, and 12 bases lay in between. Germline V gene sequence: CDR1 SGHRS, CDR2 YFSETQ. Full variable domain (outside the CDR3, taken from reference TRBV5-1 and TRBJ2-7): KAGVTQTPRYLIKTRGQQVTLSCSPISGHRSVSWYQQTPGQGLQFLFEYFSETQRNKGNFPGRFSGRQFSNSRSEMNVSTLELGDSALYLCASSPRTVYEQYFGPGTRLTVT.

This clone appeared a single time. The V call is TRBV11-3, the J call TRBJ2-5, with D hard to call. The CDR3 sequence is 14 residues long. Germline V gene sequence: CDR1 SGHNT, CDR2 YENEEA. V shed 6 bases and J shed 4 bases, with 15 bases lying between them. The CDR3 reads CASRSPGASETQYF. The CDR3 nucleotides read TGTGCCAGCAGATCCCCAGGAGCCTCAGAGACCCAGTACTTC.

The chain links TRBV9 to TRBJ2-3; D remains ambiguous. The CDR3 has 16 amino acids. V lost 0 bases to trimming and J lost 4 bases, with 15 bases between them. In germline, CDR1 is SGDLS, CDR2 YYNGEE. CDR3 sequence reads: CASSVAEAALPDTQYF. CDR3 sequence (DNA): TGTGCCAGCAGCGTAGCTGAGGCAGCCCTCCCAGATACGCAGTATTTT. The variable domain in full, completed from reference TRBV9 and TRBJ2-3, reads DSGVTQTPKHLITATGQRVTLRCSPRSGDLSVYWYQQSLDQGLQFLIQYYNGEERAKGNILERFSAQQFPDLHSELNLSSLELGDSALYFCASSVAEAALPDTQYFGPGTRLTVL.

The chain is built from TRBV21-1 and TRBJ2-3; TRBD2, the table's D call, was not compared with the DNA. TRBV21-1 represents a pseudogene. CDR3 length: 20 residues. The CDR3 coding sequence is TGTGCCAGCAGCCCGCGGGGGGCTAGCGGGGGCCACATTATCACAGATACGCAGTATTTT. Protein sequence: CASSPRGASGGHIITDTQYF.

The gene calls are TRBV18 and TRBJ1-4; D uncertain. V lost 0 bases and J lost 5, with 7 bases in between. This CDR3 is 14 amino acids long. Germline CDR1 KGHSH, CDR2 LQKENI. In DNA form, the CDR3 reads TGTGCCAGCTCACCACCTGACGGAAATGAAAAACTGTTTTTT. It is translated as CASSPPDGNEKLFF.

The gene calls are TRBV18 and TRBJ2-5, with D perhaps matching TRBD1 or TRBD2 (5 bases each). V shed 5 bases and J shed 4 bases, with 14 bases lying between them. Germline CDR1 KGHSH, CDR2 LQKENI. CDR3 size: 14 residues. CDR3 residues: CASSFTRDRETQYF. The CDR3, as DNA: TGTGCCAGCTCATTCACCAGGGACCGAGAGACCCAGTACTTC.

This chain joins TRBV5-1 and TRBJ2-3, with D tentatively TRBD1 or TRBD2 (5 bases each). This CDR3 region has 16 residues. Germline V gene sequence: CDR1 SGHRS, CDR2 YFSETQ. Between the trimmed V and J ends, which lost 4 bases and 0 bases, there was a span of 15 bases. CDR3 in amino acids: CASSLGALTSTDTQYF. The CDR3 nucleotides read TGCGCCAGCAGCCTCGGGGCCCTAACTAGCACAGATACGCAGTATTTT.